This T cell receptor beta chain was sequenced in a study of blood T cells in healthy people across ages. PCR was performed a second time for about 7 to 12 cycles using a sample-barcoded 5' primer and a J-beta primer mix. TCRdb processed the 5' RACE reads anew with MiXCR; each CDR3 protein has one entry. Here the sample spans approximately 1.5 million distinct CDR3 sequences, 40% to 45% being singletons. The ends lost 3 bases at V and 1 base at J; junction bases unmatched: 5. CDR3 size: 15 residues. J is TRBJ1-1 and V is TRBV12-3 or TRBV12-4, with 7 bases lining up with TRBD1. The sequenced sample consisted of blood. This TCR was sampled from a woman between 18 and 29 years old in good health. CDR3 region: CASSFTGEGNTEAFF. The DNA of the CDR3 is TGTGCCAGCAGTTTTACAGGGGAGGGGAACACTGAAGCTTTCTTT.